This T cell receptor beta chain is from a study of cytomegalovirus exposure and HLA in healthy donors. Note on this clone: The antigen is unknown.

Germline CDR1 reads SGHRS; CDR2 reads YFSETQ. The CDR3 runs 17 residues. The study, taken as a whole, reports: Earlier analysis found most TCR beta V segments productive about 90% or about 30% of the time. Upon later analysis, HLA-associated TCR beta chains proved more clonally expanded than other, equally common chains. A later analysis revealed that TCR association rates differed between HLA loci, peaking at DRB1 and bottoming out at HLA-C.

Primers: 60 Vbeta forward and 13 Jbeta reverse. The data were produced by immunoSEQ multiplex PCR, yet TCRdb's version contains in-frame clones alone and is incomplete. The data contain 110,000 to 150,000 clones, 65% to 85% of them singletons. The rearrangement joins TRBV5-1 to TRBJ2-5; 11 positions agree with TRBD2. The end of the DNA is better explained by TRBJ2-7, so the J call may be wrong. This clonotype was obtained from a man in his thirties or forties in good health and CMV-seronegative. Sample: PBMCs. CDR3 nucleotide sequence: TGCGCCAGCAGCTTGCGTAGCGGGAGGGCCAGTATATACGAGCAGTACTTC. Its protein product is CASSLRSGRASIYEQYF.